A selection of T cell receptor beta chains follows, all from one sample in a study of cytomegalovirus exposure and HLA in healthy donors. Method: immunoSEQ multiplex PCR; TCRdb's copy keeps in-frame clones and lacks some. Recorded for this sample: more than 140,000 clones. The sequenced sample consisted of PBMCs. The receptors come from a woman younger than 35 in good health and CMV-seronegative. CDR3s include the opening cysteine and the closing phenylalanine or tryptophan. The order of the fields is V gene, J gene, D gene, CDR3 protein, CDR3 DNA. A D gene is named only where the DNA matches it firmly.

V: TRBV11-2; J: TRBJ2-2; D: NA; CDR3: CASSLDTRGNTGELFF; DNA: TGTGCCAGCAGCTTAGATACTCGCGGGAACACCGGGGAGCTGTTTTTT
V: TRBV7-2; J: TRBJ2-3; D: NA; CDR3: CASSLAAGRGTDTQYF; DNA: TGTGCCAGCAGCTTAGCGGCGGGCCGGGGCACAGATACGCAGTATTTT
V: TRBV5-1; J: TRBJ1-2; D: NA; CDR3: CASSLGNSGMAFYGYTF; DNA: TGCGCCAGCAGCTTGGGCAATTCGGGTATGGCATTCTATGGCTACACCTTC
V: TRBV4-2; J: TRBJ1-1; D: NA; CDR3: CASSPNGEGGGNTEAFF; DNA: TGTGCCAGCAGCCCCAATGGGGAGGGCGGGGGAAACACTGAAGCTTTCTTT
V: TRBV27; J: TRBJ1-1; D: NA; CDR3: CASISGWTAHTEAFF; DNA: TGTGCCAGCATTTCTGGATGGACAGCCCACACTGAAGCTTTCTTT
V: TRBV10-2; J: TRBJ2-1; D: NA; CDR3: CASSGALVGEQFF; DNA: TGCGCCAGCAGTGGGGCATTGGTCGGTGAGCAGTTCTTC
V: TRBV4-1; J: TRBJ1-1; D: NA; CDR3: CASSQEGQGVTEAFF; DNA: TGCGCCAGCAGCCAAGAAGGGCAGGGTGTTACTGAAGCTTTCTTT
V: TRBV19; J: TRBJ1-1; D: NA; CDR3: CASSISWGVSTEAFF; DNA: TGTGCCAGTAGTATATCGTGGGGGGTCTCCACTGAAGCTTTCTTT
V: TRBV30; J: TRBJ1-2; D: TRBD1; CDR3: CAYDRVGYTF; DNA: TGTGCCTATGACAGGGTTGGCTACACCTTC
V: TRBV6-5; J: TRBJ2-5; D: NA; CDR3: CASSYSRNQETQYF; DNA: TGTGCCAGCAGTTACTCGCGGAATCAAGAGACCCAGTACTTC
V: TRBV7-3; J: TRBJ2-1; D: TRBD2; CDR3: CASSITSGRGVEQFF; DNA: TGTGCCAGCAGCATAACTAGCGGGAGGGGTGTTGAGCAGTTCTTC
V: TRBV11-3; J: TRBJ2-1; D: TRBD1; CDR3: CASSLVARGEQFF; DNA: TGTGCCAGCAGCTTAGTTGCCAGGGGGGAGCAGTTCTTC
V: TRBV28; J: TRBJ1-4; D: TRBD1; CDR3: CASSRTGGESNEKLFF; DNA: TGTGCCAGCAGTCGGACAGGGGGCGAGTCTAATGAAAAACTGTTTTTT
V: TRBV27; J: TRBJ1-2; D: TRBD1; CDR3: CASSRPGQNVTF; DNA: TGTGCCAGCAGTCGACCGGGACAGAATGTCACCTTC
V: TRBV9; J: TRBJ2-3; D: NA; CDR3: CASSVGSGTDTQYF; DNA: TGTGCCAGCAGCGTAGGGAGTGGCACAGATACGCAGTATTTT
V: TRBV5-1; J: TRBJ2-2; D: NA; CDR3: CASSLLAGMTNTGELFF; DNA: TGCGCCAGCAGCTTGCTGGCGGGCATGACGAACACCGGGGAGCTGTTTTTT
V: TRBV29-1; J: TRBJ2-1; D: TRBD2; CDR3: CSVNPSGSGNEQFF; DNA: TGCAGCGTCAACCCTAGCGGGAGTGGGAATGAGCAGTTCTTC
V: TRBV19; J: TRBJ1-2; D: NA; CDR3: CASSIVGGNYGYTF; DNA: TGTGCCAGTAGTATAGTAGGCGGTAACTATGGCTACACCTTC
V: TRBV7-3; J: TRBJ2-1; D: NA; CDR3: CASSHAGLSSYNEQFF; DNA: TGTGCCAGCAGCCATGCGGGATTGAGCTCCTACAATGAGCAGTTCTTC
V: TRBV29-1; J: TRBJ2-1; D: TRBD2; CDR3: CSVETSGRFHEQFF; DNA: TGCAGCGTTGAGACTAGCGGGAGGTTCCATGAGCAGTTCTTC
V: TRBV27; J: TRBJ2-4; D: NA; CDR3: CASSLSQSGDIQYF; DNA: TGTGCCAGCAGTTTATCGCAGAGTGGAGACATTCAGTACTTC
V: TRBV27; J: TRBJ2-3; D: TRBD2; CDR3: CASGGLAADTQYF; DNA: TGTGCCAGCGGTGGACTAGCAGCTGATACGCAGTATTTT
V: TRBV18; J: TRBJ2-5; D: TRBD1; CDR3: CASSGTAEETQYF; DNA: TGTGCCAGCTCCGGGACAGCCGAAGAGACCCAGTACTTC
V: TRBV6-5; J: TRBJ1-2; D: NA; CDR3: CASSPRTKDGYTF; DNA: TGTGCCAGCAGTCCCCGGACAAAAGATGGCTACACCTTC
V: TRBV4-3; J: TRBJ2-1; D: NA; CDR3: CASSQNPGFNEQFF; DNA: TGCGCCAGCAGCCAGAACCCGGGGTTCAACGAGCAGTTCTTC
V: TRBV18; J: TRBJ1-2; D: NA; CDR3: CASSPGQTNYGYTF; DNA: TGTGCCAGCTCACCAGGGCAGACTAACTATGGCTACACCTTC
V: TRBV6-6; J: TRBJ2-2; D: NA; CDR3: CASSYSGRETGELFF; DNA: TGTGCCAGCAGTTACTCAGGCAGGGAAACCGGGGAGCTGTTTTTT
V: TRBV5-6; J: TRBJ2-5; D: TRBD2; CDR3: CASSLGLAGQETQYF; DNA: TGTGCCAGCAGCCTGGGACTAGCGGGACAAGAGACCCAGTACTTC
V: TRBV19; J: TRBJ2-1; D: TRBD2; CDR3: CASSMGLDDEQFF; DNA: TGTGCCAGTAGTATGGGACTAGATGATGAGCAGTTCTTC
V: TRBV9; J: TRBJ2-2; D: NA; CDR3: CASSTSVRTRGTGELFF; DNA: TGTGCCAGCAGTACCTCGGTAAGGACACGGGGGACCGGGGAGCTGTTTTTT
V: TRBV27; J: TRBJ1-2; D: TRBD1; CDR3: CASSLRTGEQGYYGYTF; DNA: TGTGCCAGCAGTTTACGGACAGGGGAGCAGGGTTACTATGGCTACACCTTC
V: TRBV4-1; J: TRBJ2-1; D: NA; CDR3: CASSHATYNEQFF; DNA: TGCGCCAGCAGCCACGCGACCTACAATGAGCAGTTCTTC
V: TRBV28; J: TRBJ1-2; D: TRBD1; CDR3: CASSFGQGDGYTF; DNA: TGTGCCAGCAGTTTCGGACAGGGTGACGGCTACACCTTC
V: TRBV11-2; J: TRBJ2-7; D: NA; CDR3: CASSFGLSYEQYF; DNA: TGTGCCAGCAGCTTTGGCCTCTCCTACGAGCAGTACTTC
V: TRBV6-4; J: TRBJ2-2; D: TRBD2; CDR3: CASSETSDYTGELFF; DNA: TGTGCCAGCAGTGAGACTAGCGATTACACCGGGGAGCTGTTTTTT
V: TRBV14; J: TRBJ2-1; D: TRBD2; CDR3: CASSQPGTSHYNEQFF; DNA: TGTGCCAGCAGCCAGCCCGGGACTAGCCATTACAATGAGCAGTTCTTC
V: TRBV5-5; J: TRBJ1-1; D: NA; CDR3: CASSLGRDTEAFF; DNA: TGTGCCAGCAGCTTAGGCAGGGACACTGAAGCTTTCTTT
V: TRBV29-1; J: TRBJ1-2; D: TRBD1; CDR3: CSVEATGGGYTF; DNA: TGCAGCGTTGAAGCGACAGGGGGCGGCTACACCTTC
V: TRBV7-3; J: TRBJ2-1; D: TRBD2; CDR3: CASTLSPGLAFNEQFF; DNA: TGTGCCAGCACCCTATCTCCGGGACTAGCCTTTAATGAGCAGTTCTTC
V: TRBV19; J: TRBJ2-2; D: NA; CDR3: CASSHWGANTGELFF; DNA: TGTGCCAGTAGTCATTGGGGGGCGAACACCGGGGAGCTGTTTTTT
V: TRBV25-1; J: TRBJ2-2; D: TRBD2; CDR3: CASSEYFRGSGTGELFF; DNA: TGTGCCAGCAGTGAATATTTTCGCGGGAGCGGGACGGGGGAGCTGTTTTTT
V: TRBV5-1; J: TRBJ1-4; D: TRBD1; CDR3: CASSLGTGSGTNEKLFF; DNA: TGCGCCAGCAGCTTGGGGACAGGGTCCGGGACTAATGAAAAACTGTTTTTT
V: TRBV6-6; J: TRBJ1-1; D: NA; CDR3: CASSPTNTEAFF; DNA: TGTGCCAGCAGTCCCACTAACACTGAAGCTTTCTTT